The 20 T cell receptor beta chains in this list originate from one sample, sequenced in a study of tumor-infiltrating lymphocytes in oesophageal squamous cell carcinoma. MiXCR, run by TCRdb on the PCR reads, gives a single entry per CDR3 protein. The table shows just over 15,000 distinct CDR3 sequences, with around 50% occurring only once. Source material: esophageal tumor tissue. All receptors come from a female donor with esophageal squamous cell carcinoma.

The chain couples TRBV7-3 to TRBJ2-5; 8 bases map to TRBD1. The CDR3 is 15 residues long. The germline V gene has CDR1 SGHTA and CDR2 FQGTGA. With 6 bases clipped from V and 11 bases from J, the junction kept 17 bases outside the gene matches. CDR3 residues: CASSTWQGAYNEQYF. CDR3 sequence (DNA): TGTGCCAGCAGTACGTGGCAGGGGGCCTACAATGAGCAGTACTTC.

V gene TRBV6-1 combines with J gene TRBJ2-1; possibly TRBD2 for D (6 bases). This CDR3 comprises 14 residues. CDR1 is MNHNS, CDR2 SASEGT, per germline. V lost 4 bases to trimming and J lost 0 bases, with 7 bases between them. CDR3 DNA: TGTGCCAGCAGTGGGACTAACTCCTACAATGAGCAGTTCTTC. Residues: CASSGTNSYNEQFF.

With respect to this clonotype: At one boundary the junction diverges from the germline segment, which might be a read error. The rearrangement joins TRBV28 to TRBJ2-4; TRBD1 might be the D (5 bases). With the DNA end fitting TRBJ1-2 better, the J assignment may be wrong. The CDR3 covers 14 residues. The germline gives CDR1 MDHEN, CDR2 SYDVKM. The CDR3 region is CACREEGANYGYTF. DNA of the CDR3: TGTGCCTGCAGGGAGGAGGGAGCTAACTATGGCTACACCTTC.

The chain joins TRBV24-1 to TRBJ2-4; D perhaps matches TRBD2 (6 bases). The CDR3 is made up of 16 amino acids. CDR1 and CDR2 from the germline V gene are KGHDR and SFDVKD. Trimming pared 7 bases from V and 13 bases from J, leaving 28 bases between. CDR3 DNA: TGTGCCACCAGCGACCAAAACGTGGGCGGGATAGAGCTGCAGTACTTC. Its protein is CATSDQNVGGIELQYF.

This clonotype ranks as large. The genes are TRBV6-1 and TRBJ1-1; the match to TRBD1 covers 8 bases. This CDR3 region has 12 residues. Germline lookup yields CDR1 MNHNS and CDR2 SASEGT. Trimming cost V 7 bases and J 11 bases; bases outside gene matches: 9. The chain's CDR3 is CASNSGQGKAFF. The CDR3 coding sequence is TGTGCCAGCAATTCCGGACAGGGAAAGGCTTTCTTT.

The gene calls are TRBV28 and TRBJ2-1; D unresolved. CDR1 is MDHEN, CDR2 SYDVKM, per germline. Trimming left V 1 base short and J 4 bases short, with 5 bases between. CDR3 length equals 13 residues. The CDR3 nucleotides are TGTGCCAGCAGTTTATCCCGTTACAATGAGCAGTTCTTC. Translating gives CASSLSRYNEQFF.

This chain links TRBV7-6 with TRBJ2-4; D unresolved. The DNA matches TRBJ2-6 better at its end, which makes the J call doubtful. Germline assignment: CDR1 SGHVS and CDR2 FNYEAQ. The CDR3 spans 17 residues. The CDR3 DNA reads as TGTGCCAGCAGCATCCGGGCCTGGGGCTCTGGGGCCAACGTCCTGACTTTC. It encodes CASSIRAWGSGANVLTF.

This clonotype was counted only a few times. The chain recombines TRBV7-2 with TRBJ2-5, with D perhaps matching TRBD2 (5 bases). The CDR3 sequence is 14 residues long. Germline lookup yields CDR1 SGHTA and CDR2 FQGNSA. V was shortened by 1 base and J by 2 bases, with 8 bases between the two germline ends. The CDR3 here is CASSLGRGQETQYF. The CDR3 DNA reads as TGTGCCAGCAGCTTAGGACGGGGTCAAGAGACCCAGTACTTC.

The chain has TRBV6-5 and TRBJ1-5; the D is unclear. This CDR3 is built from 14 residues. Germline CDR1 reads MNHEY; CDR2 reads SVGAGI. V lost 2 bases to trimming and J lost 3 bases, with 8 bases between them. The CDR3 sequence is CASSYGTYNQPQHF. The DNA for the CDR3 is TGTGCCAGCAGTTACGGAACCTACAATCAGCCCCAGCATTTT.

This clonotype showed up just a few times. The gene calls are TRBV6-1 and TRBJ1-5; 9 nucleotides agree with TRBD1. Germline assignment: CDR1 MNHNS and CDR2 SASEGT. CDR3 size: 18 residues. V was pared by 7 bases and J by 3 bases, with 16 bases of the junction left unmatched. CDR3 region: CASTGTGSTEGYNQPQHF. CDR3 DNA sequence: TGTGCCAGCACGGGGACAGGGTCCACCGAGGGGTACAATCAGCCCCAGCATTTT.

J is TRBJ2-5 and V is TRBV10-1; TRBD1 agrees at 7 bases. CDR3 size: 15 residues. The germline gives CDR1 WNHNN, CDR2 SYGVQD (reference sequence). Germline trimming cut 3 bases from V and 1 base from J; bases unmatched to any gene: 5. The CDR3 here is CASSENRGSQETQYF. In DNA, the CDR3 is TGCGCCAGCAGTGAAAACAGGGGCTCCCAAGAGACCCAGTACTTC.

J is TRBJ2-4 and V is TRBV12-3 or TRBV12-4; D perhaps matches TRBD2 (5 bases). The tail of the sequence fits TRBJ2-7 better, so the J call may be wrong. The CDR3 length is 13 residues. In DNA form, the CDR3 reads TGTGCCAGCAGACTAGAGAACTCCTACGAGCAGTACTTC. This gives the protein CASRLENSYEQYF.

The chain joins TRBV7-8 to TRBJ2-3; possibly TRBD1 for D (5 bases). The CDR3 is 19 amino acids. From germline, CDR1 is SGHVS and CDR2 FQNEAQ. The V gene lost 1 base and the J gene lost 0 bases, with 20 bases spanning the gap. CDR3 sequence (DNA): TGTGCCAGCAGCTTAGAACCCAGGGCCATACTCACTAGCACAGATACGCAGTATTTT. As protein: CASSLEPRAILTSTDTQYF.

The chain is built from TRBV19 and TRBJ1-5; 9 bases align to TRBD1. The CDR3 has 16 residues. Per the germline V gene, CDR1 is LNHDA and CDR2 is SQIVND (reference sequence). V gave up 3 bases and J gave up 4 bases; unmatched junction bases: 7. The CDR3 coding sequence is TGTGCCAGTAGTATCCGCGGGACAGGGCTTAATCAGCCCCAGCATTTT. It encodes CASSIRGTGLNQPQHF.

The sample holds a few counts of this clonotype. This chain connects TRBV3-1 to TRBJ2-7, with D possibly TRBD2 on 6 matching bases. The CDR3 length is 19 residues. From germline, CDR1 is LGHDT and CDR2 YNNKEL (reference sequence). The V end lost 4 bases, the J end lost 0 bases, and 25 bases lay between the germline ends. DNA of the CDR3: TGTGCCAGCAGCCGGAGGCCCGGAGGGAGCACTATTAGCTCCTACGAGCAGTACTTC. It translates to CASSRRPGGSTISSYEQYF.

A remark on this clonotype: Mismatch with germline at one junction end may stem from a read error. The J gene is TRBJ2-3, the V gene TRBV10-3; 10 nucleotides line up with TRBD1. The CDR3 runs 16 residues. Germline V gene data show CDR1 as ENHRY and CDR2 as SYGVKD. CDR3 protein: CAAGGDRGRGNSPLHF. The CDR3 DNA reads TGTGCCGCCGGAGGGGACAGGGGTCGGGGTAATTCACCCCTCCACTTC.

The DNA for the CDR3 is TGTGCCAGCAGCTTACAGGGCGGCGATACGCAGTATTTT. Translating it yields CASSLQGGDTQYF. The chain recombines TRBV7-3 with TRBJ2-3, with D perhaps TRBD1 (5 bases). Trimming removed 2 bases at V and 6 bases at J, with 9 bases between. Germline CDR1 SGHTA, CDR2 FQGTGA. The CDR3 has 13 amino acids.

This clonotype was observed at least ten times. At one end the junction does not follow the germline gene, possibly because of a read error. V and J are TRBV18 and TRBJ2-7; D tentatively fits TRBD1 or TRBD2 (5 bases each). In germline, CDR1 is KGHSH, CDR2 LQKENI. This CDR3 region has 15 residues. CDR3 nucleotide sequence: TGTGCCAGCTCTCCCCCGGGACGGCCTAATTCACCCCTCCACTTC. It yields the protein CASSPPGRPNSPLHF.

The chain employs TRBV28 and TRBJ2-7; perhaps TRBD1 as D (6 bases). TRBJ2-4 matches the DNA end more closely, so the J call is doubtful. Germline lookup yields CDR1 MDHEN and CDR2 SYDVKM. The CDR3 sequence is 16 residues long. CDR3 amino acids: CASSLSTGQAKNIQYF. In DNA form, the CDR3 reads TGTGCCAGCAGTTTGTCGACAGGTCAAGCCAAAAACATTCAGTACTTC.

This chain connects TRBV12-3 or TRBV12-4 to TRBJ2-7; D is undetermined. Near its end, the DNA agrees better with TRBJ2-5, so the J call may be wrong. This CDR3 contains 12 residues. As DNA, the CDR3 is TGTGCCAGCAGTTCAATCAGAGAGACCCAGTACTTC. Its translation is CASSSIRETQYF.